This T cell receptor (beta chain) came from a study of blood T cell repertoires in COVID-19. Turning to the study itself: The samples span acute and convalescent COVID-19 from the United States, Italy and Spain. T cells, B-cell-depleted T cells, or PBMCs provided the cDNA or gDNA that served as material.

The CDR3 is made up of 14 amino acids. Looked up from germline, CDR1 is LNHDA and CDR2 is SQIVND (reference sequence). With 6 bases removed from V and 5 bases from J, the gap between germline ends came to 11 bases. How the authors handled the data: From reference gene primer amplification, estimates of nucleated cell counts were derived. Only in-frame clones appear in the TCRdb table, and some are missing; sequencing was by immunoSEQ multiplex PCR. V and J calls and clone size come straight from that table; D and trimming were deduced from the DNA. The data hold 120,000 or so clones, with around four fifths observed a single time.

The rearrangement joins TRBV19 to TRBJ1-6; D ambiguous. This receptor was obtained from a human donor in a cohort sampled during active COVID-19. The sequenced material came from peripheral blood. The chain's CDR3 is CASSAARDNSPLHF. CDR3 coding DNA: TGTGCCAGTAGCGCCGCTCGGGATAATTCACCCCTCCACTTT.